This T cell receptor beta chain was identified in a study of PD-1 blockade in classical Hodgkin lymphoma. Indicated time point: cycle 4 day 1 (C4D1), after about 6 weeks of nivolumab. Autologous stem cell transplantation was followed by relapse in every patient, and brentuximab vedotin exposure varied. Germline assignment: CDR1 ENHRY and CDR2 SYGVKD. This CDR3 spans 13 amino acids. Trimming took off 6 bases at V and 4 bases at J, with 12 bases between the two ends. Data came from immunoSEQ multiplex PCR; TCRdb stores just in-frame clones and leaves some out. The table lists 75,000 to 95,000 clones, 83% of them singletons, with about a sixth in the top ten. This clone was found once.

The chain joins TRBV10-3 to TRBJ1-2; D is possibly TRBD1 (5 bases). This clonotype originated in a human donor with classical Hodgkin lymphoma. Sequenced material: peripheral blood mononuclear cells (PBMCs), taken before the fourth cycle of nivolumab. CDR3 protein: CAIRDRDGYGYTF. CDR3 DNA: TGTGCCATCAGAGACCGGGACGGCTATGGCTACACCTTC.